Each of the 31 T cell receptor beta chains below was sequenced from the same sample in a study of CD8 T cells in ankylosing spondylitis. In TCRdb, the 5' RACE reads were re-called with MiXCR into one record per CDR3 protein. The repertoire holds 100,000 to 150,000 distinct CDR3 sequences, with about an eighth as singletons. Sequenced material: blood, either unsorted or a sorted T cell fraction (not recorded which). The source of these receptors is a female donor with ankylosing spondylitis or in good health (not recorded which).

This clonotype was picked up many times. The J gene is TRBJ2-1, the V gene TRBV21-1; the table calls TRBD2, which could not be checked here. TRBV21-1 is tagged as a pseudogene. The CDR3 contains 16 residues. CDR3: CASSKEGSGRANEQFF. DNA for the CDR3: TGTGCCAGCAGCAAAGAGGGCAGCGGGAGGGCCAATGAGCAGTTCTTC.

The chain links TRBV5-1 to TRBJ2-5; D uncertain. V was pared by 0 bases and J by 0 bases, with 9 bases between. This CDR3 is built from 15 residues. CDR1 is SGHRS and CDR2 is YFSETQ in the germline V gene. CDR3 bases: TGCGCCAGCAGCTTGGACCGGGCGTACCAAGAGACCCAGTACTTC. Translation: CASSLDRAYQETQYF.

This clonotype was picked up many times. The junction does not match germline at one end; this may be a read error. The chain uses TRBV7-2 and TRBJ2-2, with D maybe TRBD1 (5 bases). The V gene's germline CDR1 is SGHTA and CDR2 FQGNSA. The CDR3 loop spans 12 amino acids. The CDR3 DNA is TGTGTCAGCAGCTTCAGGGCCGGGGAGCTGTTTTTT. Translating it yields CVSSFRAGELFF.

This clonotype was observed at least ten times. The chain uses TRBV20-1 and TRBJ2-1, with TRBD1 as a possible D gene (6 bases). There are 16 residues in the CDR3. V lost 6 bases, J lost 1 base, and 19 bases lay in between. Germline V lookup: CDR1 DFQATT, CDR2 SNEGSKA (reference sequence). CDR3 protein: CSAPLGAGTSYNEQFF. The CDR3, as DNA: TGCAGTGCGCCCCTCGGGGCAGGGACATCCTACAATGAGCAGTTCTTC.

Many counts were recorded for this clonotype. CDR3 region: CASQLTGVGTEAFF. CDR3 coding DNA: TGTGCCAGCCAACTTACAGGGGTGGGGACTGAAGCTTTCTTT. The chain has TRBV2 and TRBJ1-1; 7 bases map to TRBD1. Germline V gene lookup returns CDR1 SNHLY and CDR2 FYNNEI. Trimming at V came to 8 bases and at J to 5 bases, leaving 11 bases not matched to a gene. The CDR3 loop spans 14 amino acids.

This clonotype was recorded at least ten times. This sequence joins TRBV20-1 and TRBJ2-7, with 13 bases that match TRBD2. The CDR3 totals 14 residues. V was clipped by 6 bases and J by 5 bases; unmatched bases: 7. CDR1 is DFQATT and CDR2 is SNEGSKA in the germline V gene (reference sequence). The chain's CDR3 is CSASTGLAGHEQYF. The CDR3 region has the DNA TGCAGTGCATCGACGGGACTAGCGGGACACGAGCAGTACTTC.

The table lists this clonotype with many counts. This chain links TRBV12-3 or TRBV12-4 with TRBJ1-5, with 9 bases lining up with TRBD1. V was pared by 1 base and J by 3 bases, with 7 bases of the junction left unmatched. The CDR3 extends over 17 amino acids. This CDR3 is CASSLVGQGKDNQPQHF. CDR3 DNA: TGTGCCAGCAGTTTAGTGGGACAGGGTAAGGACAATCAGCCCCAGCATTTT.

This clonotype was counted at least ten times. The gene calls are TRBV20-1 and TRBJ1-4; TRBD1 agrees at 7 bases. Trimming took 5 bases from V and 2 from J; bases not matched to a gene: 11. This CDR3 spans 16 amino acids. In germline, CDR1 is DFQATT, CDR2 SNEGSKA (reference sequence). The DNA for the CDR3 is TGCAGTGCTCCCATGACAGGGATAAGGACTAATGAAAAACTGTTTTTT. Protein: CSAPMTGIRTNEKLFF.

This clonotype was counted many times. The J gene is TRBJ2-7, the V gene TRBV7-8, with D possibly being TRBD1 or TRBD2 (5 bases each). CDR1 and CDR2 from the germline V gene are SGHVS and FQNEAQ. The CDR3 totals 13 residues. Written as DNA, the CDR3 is TGTTCTGAGGAGGCAGGGTTACCCTACGAGCAGTACTTC. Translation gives CSEEAGLPYEQYF.

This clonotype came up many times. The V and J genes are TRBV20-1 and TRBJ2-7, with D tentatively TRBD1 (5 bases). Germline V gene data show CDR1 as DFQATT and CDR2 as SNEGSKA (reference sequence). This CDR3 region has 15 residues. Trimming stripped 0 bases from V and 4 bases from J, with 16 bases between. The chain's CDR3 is CSARDPGQVPYEQYF. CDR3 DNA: TGCAGTGCTAGAGATCCCGGACAAGTCCCGTACGAGCAGTACTTC.

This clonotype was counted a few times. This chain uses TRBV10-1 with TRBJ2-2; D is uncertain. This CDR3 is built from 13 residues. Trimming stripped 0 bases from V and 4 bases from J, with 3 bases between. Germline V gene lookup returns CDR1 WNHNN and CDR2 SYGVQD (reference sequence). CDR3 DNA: TGCGCCAGCAGTGAGTCGATCACCGGGGAGCTGTTTTTT. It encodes CASSESITGELFF.

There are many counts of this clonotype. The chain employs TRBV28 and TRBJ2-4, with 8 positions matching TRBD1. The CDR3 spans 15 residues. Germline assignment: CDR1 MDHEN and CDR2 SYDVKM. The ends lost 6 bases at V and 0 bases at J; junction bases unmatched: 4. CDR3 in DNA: TGTGCCAGCAGGCCCCAGGGGGCAGCCAAAAACATTCAGTACTTC. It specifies CASRPQGAAKNIQYF.

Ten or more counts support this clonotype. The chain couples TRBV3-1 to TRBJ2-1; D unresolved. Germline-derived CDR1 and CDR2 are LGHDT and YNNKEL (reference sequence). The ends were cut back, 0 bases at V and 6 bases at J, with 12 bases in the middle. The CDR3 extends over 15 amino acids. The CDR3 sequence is CASSQDAMGTNEQFF. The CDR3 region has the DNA TGTGCCAGCAGCCAAGACGCGATGGGAACCAATGAGCAGTTCTTC.

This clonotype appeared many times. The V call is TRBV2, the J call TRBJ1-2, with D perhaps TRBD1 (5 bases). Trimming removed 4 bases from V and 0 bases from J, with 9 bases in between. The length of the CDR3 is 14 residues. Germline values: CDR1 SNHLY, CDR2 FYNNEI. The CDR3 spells CASSGQGANYGYTF. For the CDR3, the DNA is TGTGCCAGCAGTGGGCAGGGAGCTAACTATGGCTACACCTTC.

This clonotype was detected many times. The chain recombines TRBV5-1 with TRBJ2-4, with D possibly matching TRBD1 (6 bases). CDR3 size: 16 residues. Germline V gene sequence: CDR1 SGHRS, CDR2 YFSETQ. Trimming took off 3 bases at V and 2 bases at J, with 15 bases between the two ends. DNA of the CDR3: TGCGCCAGCAGCTGGGACATCACTCGGCCCAAAAACATTCAGTACTTC. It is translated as CASSWDITRPKNIQYF.

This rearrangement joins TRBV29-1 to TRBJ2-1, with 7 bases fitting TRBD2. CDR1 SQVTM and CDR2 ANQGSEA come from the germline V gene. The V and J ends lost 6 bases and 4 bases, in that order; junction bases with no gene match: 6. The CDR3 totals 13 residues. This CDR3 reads CSVRRENYNEQFF. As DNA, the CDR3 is TGCAGCGTGAGGCGGGAGAATTACAATGAGCAGTTCTTC.

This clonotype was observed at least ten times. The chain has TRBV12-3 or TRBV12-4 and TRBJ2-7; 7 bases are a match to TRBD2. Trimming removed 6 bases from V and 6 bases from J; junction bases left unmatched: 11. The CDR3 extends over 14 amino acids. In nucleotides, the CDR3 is TGTGCCAGCAGCCCAGCCGGGAGGCTGGTCGAGCAGTACTTC. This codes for CASSPAGRLVEQYF.

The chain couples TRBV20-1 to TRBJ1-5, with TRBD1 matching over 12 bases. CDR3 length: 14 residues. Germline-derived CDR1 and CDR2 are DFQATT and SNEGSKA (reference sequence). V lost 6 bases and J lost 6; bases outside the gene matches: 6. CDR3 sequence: CSATGTGGTQPQHF. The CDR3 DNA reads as TGCAGTGCAACCGGGACAGGGGGCACTCAGCCCCAGCATTTT.

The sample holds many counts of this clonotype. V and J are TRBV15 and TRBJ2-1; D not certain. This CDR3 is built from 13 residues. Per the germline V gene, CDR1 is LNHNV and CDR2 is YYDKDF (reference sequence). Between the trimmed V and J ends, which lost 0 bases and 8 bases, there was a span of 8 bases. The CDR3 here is CATSRDFADEQFF. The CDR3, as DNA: TGTGCCACCAGCAGAGATTTTGCGGATGAGCAGTTCTTC.

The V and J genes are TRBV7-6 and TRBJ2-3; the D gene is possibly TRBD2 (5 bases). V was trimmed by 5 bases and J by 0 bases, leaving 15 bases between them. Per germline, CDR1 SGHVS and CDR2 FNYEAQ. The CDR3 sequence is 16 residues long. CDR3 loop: CASSLPEDFSTDTQYF. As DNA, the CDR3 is TGTGCCAGCAGCCTACCGGAGGACTTTAGCACAGATACGCAGTATTTT.

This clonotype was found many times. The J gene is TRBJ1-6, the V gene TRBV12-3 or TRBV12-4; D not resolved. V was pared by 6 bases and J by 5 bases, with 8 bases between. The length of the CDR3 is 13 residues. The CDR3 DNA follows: TGTGCCAGCAGCGTTCGGAATAATTCACCCCTCCACTTT. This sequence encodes CASSVRNNSPLHF.

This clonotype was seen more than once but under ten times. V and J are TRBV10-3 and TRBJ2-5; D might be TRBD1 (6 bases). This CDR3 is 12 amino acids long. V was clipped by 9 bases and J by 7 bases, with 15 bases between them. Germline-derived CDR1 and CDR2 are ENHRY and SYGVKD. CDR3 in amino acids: CAMMDRGGTQYF. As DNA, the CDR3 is TGTGCCATGATGGACAGAGGGGGGACCCAGTACTTC.

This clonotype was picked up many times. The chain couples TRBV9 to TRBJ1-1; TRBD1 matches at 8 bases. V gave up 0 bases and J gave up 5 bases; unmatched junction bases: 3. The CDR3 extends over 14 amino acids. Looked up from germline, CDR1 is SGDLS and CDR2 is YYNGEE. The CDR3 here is CASSVGYRGTEAFF. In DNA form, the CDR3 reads TGTGCCAGCAGCGTAGGCTACAGGGGGACTGAAGCTTTCTTT.

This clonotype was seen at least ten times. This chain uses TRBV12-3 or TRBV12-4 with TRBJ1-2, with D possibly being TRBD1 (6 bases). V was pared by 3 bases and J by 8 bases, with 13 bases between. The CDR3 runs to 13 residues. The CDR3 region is CASSFQGFRGYTF. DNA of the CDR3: TGTGCCAGCAGTTTCCAGGGGTTCAGGGGCTACACCTTC.

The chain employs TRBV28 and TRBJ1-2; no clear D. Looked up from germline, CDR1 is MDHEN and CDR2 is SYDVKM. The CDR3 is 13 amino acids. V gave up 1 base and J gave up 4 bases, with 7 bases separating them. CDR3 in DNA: TGTGCCAGCAGTTTATCCCAGTCCTATGGCTACACCTTC. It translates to CASSLSQSYGYTF.

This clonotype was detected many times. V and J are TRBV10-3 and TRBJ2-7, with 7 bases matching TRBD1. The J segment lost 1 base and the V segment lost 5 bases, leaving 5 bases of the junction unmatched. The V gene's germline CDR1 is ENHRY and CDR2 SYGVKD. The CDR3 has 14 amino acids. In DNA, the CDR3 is TGTGCCATCAGTATACAGGGGCCTTCCTACGAGCAGTACTTC. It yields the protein CAISIQGPSYEQYF.

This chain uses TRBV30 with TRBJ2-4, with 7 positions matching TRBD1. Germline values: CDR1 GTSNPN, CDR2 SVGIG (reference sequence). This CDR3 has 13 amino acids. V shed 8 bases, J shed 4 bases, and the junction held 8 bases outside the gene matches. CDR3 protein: CAGTTGAKNIQYF. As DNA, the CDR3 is TGTGCCGGTACAACAGGGGCTAAAAACATTCAGTACTTC.

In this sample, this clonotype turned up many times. The DNA for the CDR3 is TGTGCCAGCAGTGACCTCCTGGACAGATACAATGAGCAGTTCTTC. Its translation is CASSDLLDRYNEQFF. This chain joins TRBV25-1 and TRBJ2-1, with D perhaps TRBD1 (6 bases). Germline CDR1 MGHDK, CDR2 SYGVNS. With 3 bases removed from V and 4 bases from J, the gap between germline ends came to 13 bases. The CDR3 length is 15 residues.

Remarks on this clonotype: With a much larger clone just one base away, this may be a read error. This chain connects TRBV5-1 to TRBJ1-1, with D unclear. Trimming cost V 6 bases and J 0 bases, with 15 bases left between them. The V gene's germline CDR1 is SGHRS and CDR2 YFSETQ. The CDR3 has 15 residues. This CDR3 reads CASNVVAGMNTEAFF. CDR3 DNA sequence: TGCGCCAGCAACGTGGTTGCTGGGATGAACACTGAAGCTTTCTTT.

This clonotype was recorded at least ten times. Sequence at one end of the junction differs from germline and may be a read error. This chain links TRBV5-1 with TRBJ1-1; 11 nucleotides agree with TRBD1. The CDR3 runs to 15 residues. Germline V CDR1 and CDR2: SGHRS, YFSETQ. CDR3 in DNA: TGTGCCAGCAGTCCAGGACAGGGGGCCGACACTGAAGCTTTCTTT. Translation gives CASSPGQGADTEAFF.

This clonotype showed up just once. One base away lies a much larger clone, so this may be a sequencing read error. The CDR3 DNA reads TGTACCAGCAGCCCCACAGGGGGAGGGCAGCCCCAGCATTTT. Protein sequence: CTSSPTGGGQPQHF. The chain uses TRBV3-1 and TRBJ1-5; the match to TRBD1 covers 8 bases. The CDR3 consists of 14 residues. The germline V gene encodes CDR1 LGHDT and CDR2 YNNKEL (reference sequence).